A single sample gave rise to the 20 T cell receptor beta chains below, sequenced in a study of OX40 agonist ivuxolimab in advanced cancers. Only in-frame clones appear in the TCRdb table, and some are missing; sequencing was by immunoSEQ multiplex PCR. Altogether 77,000 or so clones are present, more than 90% being singletons, with the ten largest covering more than 8.5%. The sequencing here drew on CD4+ or CD8+ T cells sorted from blood, taken in a trial of the OX40 agonist ivuxolimab. All receptors come from an adult with an advanced solid tumor such as melanoma, head and neck, liver or kidney cancer.

This chain links TRBV9 with TRBJ2-3; a possible D gene is TRBD1 (8 bases). V was clipped by 5 bases and J by 6 bases, with 22 bases between them. Germline V gene data show CDR1 as SGDLS and CDR2 as YYNGEE. The CDR3 spans 16 residues. The CDR3, as DNA: TGTGCCAGCAGTGGACTGGAGACAGGGGAGGGTGATACGCAGTATTTT. Its protein product is CASSGLETGEGDTQYF.

The V call is TRBV2, the J call TRBJ2-3; 11 bases match TRBD2. Per the germline V gene, CDR1 is SNHLY and CDR2 is FYNNEI. This CDR3 spans 14 amino acids. V lost 6 bases, J lost 4 bases, and 3 bases stayed unmatched. The CDR3 reads CASSIAGGADTQYF. In DNA, the CDR3 is TGTGCCAGCAGCATAGCGGGGGGGGCAGATACGCAGTATTTT.

V gene TRBV9 combines with J gene TRBJ1-4, with a tentative D call TRBD1 (5 bases). V lost 3 bases to trimming and J lost 0 bases, with 12 bases between them. Germline CDR1 and CDR2: SGDLS and YYNGEE. The CDR3 totals 16 residues. The CDR3 DNA reads as TGTGCCAGCAGCGCTCAGGGAGGAGCAACTAATGAAAAACTGTTTTTT. This translates into CASSAQGGATNEKLFF.

V and J are TRBV11-2 and TRBJ2-3; 14 positions agree with TRBD2. CDR1 SGHAT and CDR2 FQNNGV come from the germline V gene. With 1 base clipped from V and 3 bases from J, the junction kept 6 bases outside the gene matches. The CDR3 has 18 amino acids. This CDR3 reads CASSLVLTSGGVTDTQYF. CDR3 sequence (DNA): TGTGCCAGCAGCTTAGTCCTGACTAGCGGGGGGGTAACAGATACGCAGTATTTT. The complete variable domain, with remaining parts taken from reference TRBV11-2 and TRBJ2-3, reads EAGVAQSPRYKIIEKRQSVAFWCNPISGHATLYWYQQILGQGPKLLIQFQNNGVVDDSQLPKDRFSAERLKGVDSTLKIQPAKLEDSAVYLCASSLVLTSGGVTDTQYFGPGTRLTVL.

V gene TRBV4-3 combines with J gene TRBJ2-1; 9 bases map to TRBD2. The V segment lost 0 bases and the J segment 4 bases; nucleotides outside the gene matches: 4. The CDR3 spans 16 residues. Germline values: CDR1 LGHNA, CDR2 YSLEER. CDR3 loop: CASSQDWAGGYNEQFF. CDR3 nucleotides: TGCGCCAGCAGCCAAGATTGGGCGGGGGGGTACAATGAGCAGTTCTTC.

The V call is TRBV27, the J call TRBJ1-2; possible D gene TRBD1, 6 bases. The V end was cut by 2 bases, the J end by 1 base, with 11 bases between. The germline V gene has CDR1 MNHEY and CDR2 SMNVEV (reference sequence). This CDR3 spans 15 amino acids. The CDR3 spells CASSLATGLNYGYTF. The CDR3 nucleotides are TGTGCCAGCAGTTTAGCGACAGGTCTTAACTATGGCTACACCTTC.

The rearrangement uses TRBV11-3 and TRBJ1-4; D call uncertain. With 6 bases removed from V and 4 bases from J, the gap between germline ends came to 27 bases. The CDR3 sequence is 19 residues long. The germline V gene encodes CDR1 SGHNT and CDR2 YENEEA. The CDR3 coding sequence is TGTGCCAGCAGTTACAAGGATTGGTCGGATGATCTTGTTAATGAAAAACTGTTTTTT. Its translation is CASSYKDWSDDLVNEKLFF.

The genes are TRBV7-9 and TRBJ1-2, with no clear D. The germline CDR1 and CDR2 sequences are SEHNR and FQNEAQ (reference sequence). Trimming took off 6 bases at V and 5 bases at J, with 19 bases between the two ends. This CDR3 has 15 residues. The CDR3 DNA reads TGTGCCAGCAGTTCCTTGGCGAGGAGACGGTATGGCTACACCTTC. Its translation is CASSSLARRRYGYTF.

This chain uses TRBV7-2 with TRBJ2-5, with 9 bases that match TRBD2. Germline V gene lookup returns CDR1 SGHTA and CDR2 FQGNSA. V lost 1 base, J lost 4 bases, and 10 bases stayed unmatched. The CDR3 extends over 17 amino acids. CDR3 bases: TGTGCCAGCAGCTTAGTCCCCGGGGCGGGGGGGCCAGAGACCCAGTACTTC. Its protein is CASSLVPGAGGPETQYF.

The V and J genes are TRBV5-4 and TRBJ2-4, with D possibly being TRBD2 (6 bases). The length of the CDR3 is 12 residues. Trimming left V 0 bases short and J 8 bases short, with 6 bases between. Germline CDR1 and CDR2: SGHNT and YYREEE (reference sequence). CDR3 DNA sequence: TGTGCCAGCAGCTTGGGGGGGGACATTCAGTACTTC. It yields the protein CASSLGGDIQYF.

The V and J genes are TRBV7-8 and TRBJ2-3, with no clear D. V lost 10 bases and J 4 bases, leaving 6 bases between the germline ends. The V gene's germline CDR1 is SGHVS and CDR2 FQNEAQ. This CDR3 has 10 amino acids. CDR3 DNA sequence: TGTGCCACCCGCGCAGATACGCAGTATTTT. Translating it yields CATRADTQYF.

The rearrangement joins TRBV11-2 to TRBJ1-2; D is uncertain. The germline V gene encodes CDR1 SGHAT and CDR2 FQNNGV. Trimming took off 1 base at V and 7 bases at J, with 19 bases between the two ends. This CDR3 spans 16 amino acids. The CDR3: CASSLGRIPQPGGYTF. The CDR3 nucleotides are TGTGCCAGCAGCTTAGGAAGGATCCCCCAGCCCGGTGGCTACACCTTC. The whole variable domain, filled in from reference TRBV11-2 and TRBJ1-2, reads EAGVAQSPRYKIIEKRQSVAFWCNPISGHATLYWYQQILGQGPKLLIQFQNNGVVDDSQLPKDRFSAERLKGVDSTLKIQPAKLEDSAVYLCASSLGRIPQPGGYTFGSGTRLTVV.

The genes are TRBV7-3 and TRBJ1-6, with TRBD1 identical over 9 bases. CDR1 and CDR2 (germline): SGHTA, FQGTGA. The V and J ends lost 6 bases and 11 bases, in that order; junction bases with no gene match: 20. The length of the CDR3 is 18 residues. CDR3 protein: CASRTPYPYRGRLAPLHF. DNA for the CDR3: TGTGCCAGCAGAACACCGTACCCCTACAGGGGGCGCTTGGCACCCCTCCACTTT. Variable domain in full (rest from reference TRBV7-3 and TRBJ1-6): GAGVSQTPSNKVTEKGKYVELRCDPISGHTALYWYRQSLGQGPEFLIYFQGTGAADDSGLPNDRFFAVRPEGSVSTLKIQRTERGDSAVYLCASRTPYPYRGRLAPLHFGNGTRLTVT.

The genes are TRBV5-1 and TRBJ2-3, with 13 bases identical to TRBD2. V dropped 4 bases and J dropped 1; count of bases not matched to a gene: 3. Per the germline V gene, CDR1 is SGHRS and CDR2 is YFSETQ. This CDR3 region has 16 residues. The DNA of the CDR3 is TGCGCCAGCAGCGCCGGGACTAGCGGGGGCACAGATACGCAGTATTTT. Residues: CASSAGTSGGTDTQYF.

A single count supports this clone. V usage is TRBV6-4 and J usage is TRBJ1-3; 8 nucleotides match TRBD1. The length of the CDR3 is 18 residues. In germline, CDR1 is MRHNA, CDR2 SNTAGT. With V trimmed by 2 bases and J by 1 base, 10 bases remained unmatched. The CDR3 here is CASSDPRGRGRSGNTIYF. DNA of the CDR3: TGTGCCAGCAGTGACCCCAGGGGCAGGGGGCGATCTGGAAACACCATATATTTT.

The chain combines TRBV9 with TRBJ1-4; perhaps TRBD1 as D (5 bases). V shed 4 bases and J shed 5 bases, with 15 bases lying between them. Germline CDR1 SGDLS, CDR2 YYNGEE. CDR3 size: 15 residues. DNA for the CDR3: TGTGCCAGCAGCCAAGGCGGGGGAACGAATGAAAAACTGTTTTTT. This gives the protein CASSQGGGTNEKLFF.

This clone has only one observation. V usage is TRBV2 and J usage is TRBJ1-1; maybe TRBD1 (5 bases). Germline CDR1 SNHLY, CDR2 FYNNEI. The CDR3 has 15 amino acids. V was cut by 2 bases and J by 4 bases, with 14 bases left in between. The CDR3: CASSELGTVGTEAFF. The CDR3 region has the DNA TGTGCCAGCAGTGAATTGGGGACTGTGGGCACTGAAGCTTTCTTT.

This chain uses TRBV29-1 with TRBJ1-2; no clear D. The CDR3 length is 13 residues. V was clipped by 2 bases and J by 7 bases, with 14 bases between them. Per germline, CDR1 SQVTM and CDR2 ANQGSEA. The CDR3 is CSVETDPGSGYTF. The CDR3 DNA reads as TGCAGCGTTGAAACGGATCCTGGGTCTGGCTACACCTTC.

This chain connects TRBV6-6 to TRBJ2-1; either TRBD1 or TRBD2 may fit D (5 bases each). The V gene lost 2 bases and the J gene lost 8 bases, with 13 bases spanning the gap. Germline values: CDR1 MNHNY, CDR2 SVGAGI (reference sequence). The CDR3 totals 14 residues. Here the CDR3 reads CASSYTEGWDEQFF. The CDR3, as DNA: TGTGCCAGCAGTTACACCGAGGGGTGGGATGAGCAGTTCTTC.

The chain has TRBV27 and TRBJ2-7; D might be TRBD2 (7 bases). Between the trimmed V and J ends, which lost 3 bases and 3 bases, there was a span of 12 bases. CDR1 and CDR2 (germline): MNHEY, SMNVEV (reference sequence). The CDR3 is 14 residues long. CDR3 bases: TGTGCCAGCAGTTTCGCGGGGGCGGGCTACGAGCAGTACTTC. This codes for CASSFAGAGYEQYF.